These T cell receptor beta chains were read from a single sample in a study of blood T cell repertoires in COVID-19. Sequenced by immunoSEQ multiplex PCR; TCRdb stores in-frame clones only, minus some. The sample holds fewer than 500,000 clones; roughly 86% are singletons and the top ten take 1.1%. The sample was peripheral blood. The source of these receptors is a human donor with acute or convalescent COVID-19. The donor label of this sample is uncertain. Each CDR3 is given with its conserved first and last residue. Each record gives: clone size, J gene, V gene, D gene, CDR3 DNA, CDR3 protein. The D gene is left open where the match is weak. Clone sizes are given selectively: once, few, many, or a class where the clone is expanded.

- | TRBJ1-2 | TRBV30 | TRBD1 | TGTGCCTGGCAGACGGGACAGGGTTATGGCTACACCTTC | CAWQTGQGYGYTF
- | TRBJ2-7 | TRBV6-2/TRBV6-3 | TRBD2 | TGTGCCAGCAGTTACTCGTTAGCGGGAGTCTACGAGCAGTACTTC | CASSYSLAGVYEQYF
- | TRBJ2-5 | TRBV5-5 | - | TGTGCCAGCCTTTCCGGGCACAGGGGGGGAGGAGAGACCCAGTACTTC | CASLSGHRGGGETQYF
few | TRBJ2-7 | TRBV2 | TRBD2 | TGTGCCAGCAGCTGGCGGGAGAGCTCCTACGAGCAGTACTTC | CASSWRESSYEQYF
once | TRBJ1-2 | TRBV19 | TRBD1 | TGTGCCAGCTTTGAACAAAGGACAGGGCACTATGGCTACACCTTC | CASFEQRTGHYGYTF
- | TRBJ1-6 | TRBV5-1 | - | TGCGCCAGCAGCGCCGGCTGGACAGAAGGAAATTCACCCCTCCACTTT | CASSAGWTEGNSPLHF
- | TRBJ1-1 | TRBV18 | TRBD1 | TGTGCCAGCTCAGACGACAGGGCCACTGAAGCTTTCTTT | CASSDDRATEAFF
- | TRBJ1-1 | TRBV7-9 | TRBD1 | TGTGCCAGCAGCTTAGGGGACAGCTGGAACACTGAAGCTTTCTTT | CASSLGDSWNTEAFF
- | TRBJ2-5 | TRBV15 | - | TGTGCCACCAGAAATGGGGGGGCTGGAGAGACCCAGTACTTC | CATRNGGAGETQYF
- | TRBJ1-1 | TRBV19 | - | TGTGCCAGTAGGAATGGGGGGGGAAAATCGAGGAGGAGCACTGAAGCTTTCTTT | CASRNGGGKSRRSTEAFF
- | TRBJ2-1 | TRBV11-3 | TRBD2 | TGTGCCAGCAGCCTTGCTAGCGGGGGGACCATCGGTGAGCAGTTCTTC | CASSLASGGTIGEQFF
- | TRBJ1-4 | TRBV7-9 | TRBD1 | TGTGCCAGCACCCCTGCCGGGACAGAAAATGAAAAACTGTTTTTT | CASTPAGTENEKLFF
- | TRBJ1-2 | TRBV3-1/TRBV3-2 | - | TGTGCCAGCAGCCAAAGCGGGACTCCACATGGCTACACCTTC | CASSQSGTPHGYTF
- | TRBJ2-2 | TRBV5-7 | - | TGTGCCAGCAGCTTGGGTCTCCCACAAACCGGGGAGCTGTTTTTT | CASSLGLPQTGELFF
- | TRBJ1-4 | TRBV19 | - | TGTGCCAGTAGTCCCGACCGGGGGGTTGGTGAAAAACTGTTTTTT | CASSPDRGVGEKLFF
- | TRBJ1-2 | TRBV29-1 | TRBD1 | TGCAGCGTTGAAGGAGGTCCAGGGGGCAACTATGGCTACACCTTC | CSVEGGPGGNYGYTF
- | TRBJ1-3 | TRBV28 | - | TGTGCCAGCAGTTTTCGGACAGTCCGGGGAAACACCATATATTTT | CASSFRTVRGNTIYF
- | TRBJ1-1 | TRBV7-6 | - | TGTGCCAGCAGCTCTCAGGGGTACACTGAAGCTTTCTTT | CASSSQGYTEAFF
once | TRBJ2-2 | TRBV5-6 | - | TGTGCCAGTAGTATTCCGACAGGGAACACCGGGGAGCTGTTTTTT | CASSIPTGNTGELFF
many | TRBJ1-2 | TRBV18 | TRBD1 | TGTGCCAGCTCACCTGACAGGGACTATGGCTACACCTTC | CASSPDRDYGYTF
- | TRBJ2-7 | TRBV5-5 | - | TGTGCCAGCAGCCCCACCCAGGGCCAACCCCACCACGAGCAGTACTTC | CASSPTQGQPHHEQYF
- | TRBJ2-1 | TRBV2 | - | TGTGCCAGCAGTGGGGGGCAACCCGAGGACAATGAGCAGTTCTTC | CASSGGQPEDNEQFF
few | TRBJ1-4 | TRBV30 | - | TGTGCCTGGGCCTCTGGTTTAGGCGGTGAAAAACTGTTTTTT | CAWASGLGGEKLFF
- | TRBJ1-4 | TRBV7-2 | - | TGTGCCAGCAGCTTCTCCGCGGGGGGGGAAAAACTGTTTTTT | CASSFSAGGEKLFF
once | TRBJ1-2 | TRBV29-1 | - | TGCAGCGCAACAGCAGGAGGTAACTATGGCTACACCTTC | CSATAGGNYGYTF
- | TRBJ1-2 | TRBV5-5 | TRBD1 | TGTGCCAGCAGCGACAGGGGGCGGGATGGCTACACCTTC | CASSDRGRDGYTF
- | TRBJ1-5 | TRBV19 | - | TGTGCCAGTAGTACGGGAAGCCACCCTGGTCAGCCCCAGCATTTT | CASSTGSHPGQPQHF
- | TRBJ1-1 | TRBV5-1 | - | TGCGCCAGCAGCTCTGACAGCCAGGAAGCTTTCTTT | CASSSDSQEAFF
- | TRBJ2-7 | TRBV14 | TRBD2 | TGTGCCAGCAGCCCCCTGGCTAGCGGGGGGGCAGAAGAGCAGTACTTC | CASSPLASGGAEEQYF
- | TRBJ2-7 | TRBV7-6 | TRBD1 | TGTGCCAGCAGCTTAGGCGGACAGGGGGTCTACGAGCAGTACTTC | CASSLGGQGVYEQYF
few | TRBJ1-6 | TRBV19 | - | TGTGCCACCAGACCGACTCTTAATTCACCCCTCCACTTT | CATRPTLNSPLHF
many | TRBJ1-1 | TRBV5-5 | - | TGTGCCAGCACCACAGTTGGTACGGATGAAGCTTTCTTT | CASTTVGTDEAFF
- | TRBJ1-1 | TRBV11-2 | TRBD1 | TGTGCCAGCAGCCTCAGGGGGAATGCACACACTGAAGCTTTCTTT | CASSLRGNAHTEAFF
- | TRBJ2-6 | TRBV7-9 | TRBD1 | TGTGCCAGCAGCTTAGAGACAGGGCGCTCTGGGGCCAACGTCCTGACTTTC | CASSLETGRSGANVLTF
- | TRBJ2-4 | TRBV7-2 | - | TGTGCCAGCAGCTTAGACTCGGGGAGTTCGGGGATTCAGTACTTC | CASSLDSGSSGIQYF
- | TRBJ2-7 | TRBV7-2 | - | TGTGCCAGCAGCTTATGGCTGCACGAGCAGTACTTC | CASSLWLHEQYF
- | TRBJ2-4 | TRBV3-1/TRBV3-2 | TRBD2 | TGTGCCAGCAGCCTGGGACTAGCGGGTGACAAAAACATTCAGTACTTC | CASSLGLAGDKNIQYF
- | TRBJ1-2 | TRBV7-2 | TRBD1 | TGTGCCAGCAGCCCGCGGACAGGGGGGAACTATGGCTACACCTTC | CASSPRTGGNYGYTF
once | TRBJ1-2 | TRBV19 | - | TGTGCCAGTAGAGAGGTAGGCGGAAACTATGGCTACACCTTC | CASREVGGNYGYTF